Below, 18 T cell receptor beta chains from the same sample are listed, as sequenced in a study of T cell repertoires in cytomegalovirus infection (dated by TCRdb to between 2018 and 2021). Instrument used: Illumina HiSeq 1500. Using fastp at Q25 and MiXCR, TCRdb reprocessed the public reads and kept productive beta chains. CDR3 protein duplicates are merged, each entry listing the most common genes and DNA. The sample records about 490,000 distinct CDR3 sequences, around 11% of which are singletons. The top ten clonotypes cover 10% of the sample. The sequencing input was PBMCs. These receptors all stem from a human donor in good health (CMV status not recorded). Some clones in this sample may be carry-over from other donors' samples.

This clonotype was counted many times. The chain links TRBV20-1 to TRBJ2-1; D might be TRBD1 (6 bases). The CDR3 totals 14 residues. The germline V gene encodes CDR1 DFQATT and CDR2 SNEGSKA (reference sequence). The germline V and J ends were trimmed by 1 base and 8 bases, with 15 bases remaining between them. CDR3 sequence (DNA): TGCAGTGCTAGAGGGACAGTCTTTTCGGATGAGCAGTTCTTC. Encoded protein: CSARGTVFSDEQFF.

The V and J genes are TRBV9 and TRBJ2-7; D not resolved. Germline CDR1 reads SGDLS; CDR2 reads YYNGEE. The CDR3 is 13 amino acids. Trimming took off 0 bases at V and 3 bases at J, with 7 bases between the two ends. DNA of the CDR3: TGTGCCAGCAGCGTAGAGAACAGCTACGAGCAGTACTTC. Translated: CASSVENSYEQYF.

The sample holds many counts of this clonotype. The gene calls are TRBV2 and TRBJ1-4; TRBD1 matches 12 bases. The CDR3 has 17 residues. CDR1 and CDR2 from the germline V gene are SNHLY and FYNNEI. Trimming at V came to 6 bases and at J to 6 bases, leaving 11 bases not matched to a gene. CDR3 coding DNA: TGTGCCAGCAGCCCGCTCTATGGGACAGGGGGCGATGAAAAACTGTTTTTT. This sequence encodes CASSPLYGTGGDEKLFF.

The V call is TRBV3-1, the J call TRBJ2-7; TRBD2 is a possible D gene (6 bases). Trimming took off 1 base at V and 2 bases at J, with 15 bases between the two ends. Per the germline V gene, CDR1 is LGHDT and CDR2 is YNNKEL (reference sequence). The CDR3 has 16 residues. The CDR3 spells CASSQVTRGVTYEQYF. The CDR3 DNA sequence: TGTGCCAGCAGCCAAGTCACGCGGGGAGTTACCTACGAGCAGTACTTC.

This clonotype has just a few counts. The V call is TRBV28, the J call TRBJ1-2; the D gene is possibly TRBD1 (6 bases). The V end was cut by 6 bases, the J end by 8 bases, with 13 bases between. The CDR3 is made up of 12 amino acids. Germline loops: CDR1 MDHEN, CDR2 SYDVKM. In DNA, the CDR3 is TGTGCCAGCAGGGGGGCCCCGCTCGGCTACACCTTC. It translates to CASRGAPLGYTF.

Only a few counts were recorded for this clonotype. The rearrangement uses TRBV7-9 and TRBJ2-4; D is ambiguous. The germline V gene encodes CDR1 SEHNR and CDR2 FQNEAQ (reference sequence). V was clipped by 4 bases and J by 4 bases, with 17 bases between them. This CDR3 is built from 16 residues. CDR3 nucleotides: TGTGCCAGCAGCTCTCCAGATCAACAAGAAAAAAACATTCAGTACTTC. It specifies CASSSPDQQEKNIQYF.

In its sample, this clonotype was seen many times. This chain joins TRBV7-6 and TRBJ2-5; 7 bases are shared with TRBD2. J gave up 0 bases and V 6 bases, and 4 bases lay outside the gene matches. The germline CDR1 and CDR2 sequences are SGHVS and FNYEAQ. This CDR3 has 14 residues. Written as DNA, the CDR3 is TGTGCCAGCAGTAGACTAGCCTACCAAGAGACCCAGTACTTC. Amino acids: CASSRLAYQETQYF. The variable domain in full, with the rest retrieved from reference TRBV7-6 and TRBJ2-5, is GAGVSQSPRYKVTKRGQDVALRCDPISGHVSLYWYRQALGQGPEFLTYFNYEAQQDKSGLPNDRFSAERPEGSISTLTIQRTEQRDSAMYRCASSRLAYQETQYFGPGTRLLVL.

This clonotype was found many times. This sequence joins TRBV7-3 and TRBJ2-1; D might be TRBD1 (6 bases). Trimming left V 5 bases short and J 0 bases short, with 23 bases between. The V gene's germline CDR1 is SGHTA and CDR2 FQGTGA. The CDR3 contains 19 residues. The CDR3 region has the DNA TGTGCCAGCAGCCCCAGGGGCGGAAAGAGCCGCAACTCCTACAATGAGCAGTTCTTC. The encoded protein is CASSPRGGKSRNSYNEQFF. The full variable domain, with the rest looked up from reference TRBV7-3 and TRBJ2-1, is GAGVSQTPSNKVTEKGKYVELRCDPISGHTALYWYRQSLGQGPEFLIYFQGTGAADDSGLPNDRFFAVRPEGSVSTLKIQRTERGDSAVYLCASSPRGGKSRNSYNEQFFGPGTRLTVL.

This clonotype was observed many times. The V call is TRBV28, the J call TRBJ1-5; 7 bases map to TRBD1. Germline V lookup: CDR1 MDHEN, CDR2 SYDVKM. Unmatched junction bases numbered 12, after V lost 5 bases and J lost 2 bases. The CDR3 has 17 residues. This CDR3 reads CASSQRFRGEGNQPQHF. The DNA of the CDR3 is TGTGCCAGCAGTCAACGATTCAGGGGGGAGGGCAATCAGCCCCAGCATTTT. Full variable domain (remainder filled in from reference TRBV28 and TRBJ1-5): DVKVTQSSRYLVKRTGEKVFLECVQDMDHENMFWYRQDPGLGLRLIYFSYDVKMKEKGDIPEGYSVSREKKERFSLILESASTNQTSMYLCASSQRFRGEGNQPQHFGDGTRLSIL.

This clonotype occurred a few times. The chain combines TRBV20-1 with TRBJ2-1, with D unresolved. The germline V gene has CDR1 DFQATT and CDR2 SNEGSKA (reference sequence). The ends were cut back, 2 bases at V and 0 bases at J, with 8 bases in the middle. The CDR3 contains 14 residues. CDR3 region: CSARPPSSYNEQFF. Written as DNA, the CDR3 is TGCAGTGCTAGACCCCCGAGCTCCTACAATGAGCAGTTCTTC.

The table lists this clonotype with a few counts. The rearrangement links TRBV27 to TRBJ2-7, with TRBD2 matching 8 bases. The CDR3 consists of 16 residues. V lost 8 bases to trimming and J lost 3 bases; unmatched junction nucleotides: 15. Germline-derived CDR1 and CDR2 are MNHEY and SMNVEV (reference sequence). The CDR3 here is CASRGGSGGRSYEQYF. The CDR3 nucleotides are TGTGCCAGCCGGGGGGGCTCCGGGGGACGGAGCTACGAGCAGTACTTC.

The gene calls are TRBV2 and TRBJ1-5; D is unclear. V was trimmed by 6 bases and J by 5 bases, leaving 11 bases between them. This CDR3 has 13 residues. The germline V gene encodes CDR1 SNHLY and CDR2 FYNNEI. In nucleotides, the CDR3 is TGTGCCAGCAGCGGGCCACTGGATCAGCCCCAGCATTTT. Translation: CASSGPLDQPQHF. Supplemented by reference TRBV2 and TRBJ1-5, the full variable domain reads EPEVTQTPSHQVTQMGQEVILRCVPISNHLYFYWYRQILGQKVEFLVSFYNNEISEKSEIFDDQFSVERPDGSNFTLKIRSTKLEDSAMYFCASSGPLDQPQHFGDGTRLSIL.

This sequence joins TRBV7-2 and TRBJ2-5; maybe TRBD2 (6 bases). V was shortened by 0 bases and J by 5 bases, with 10 bases between the two germline ends. Germline assignment: CDR1 SGHTA and CDR2 FQGNSA. This CDR3 is built from 14 residues. CDR3 DNA: TGTGCCAGCAGCTTAGCTGCGGGGAGGGAGACCCAGTACTTC. It yields the protein CASSLAAGRETQYF.

In this sample, this clonotype turned up a few times. The chain carries TRBV5-1 and TRBJ1-4; D gene ambiguous. CDR1 and CDR2 (germline): SGHRS, YFSETQ. CDR3 length: 15 amino acids. Trimming stripped 1 base from V and 4 bases from J, with 11 bases between. CDR3 coding DNA: TGCGCCAGCAGCTTGAATCAAGCAGTTAATGAAAAACTGTTTTTT. Protein product: CASSLNQAVNEKLFF.

This clonotype was seen repeatedly, ten times or more. The gene calls are TRBV12-3 or TRBV12-4 and TRBJ2-1; no reliable D call. This CDR3 has 13 amino acids. The V end lost 3 bases, the J end lost 6 bases, and 9 bases lay between the germline ends. The CDR3, as DNA: TGTGCCAGCAGTTTGGCGATGTTCAATGAGCAGTTCTTC. Translation: CASSLAMFNEQFF.

This clonotype was seen many times. The rearrangement uses TRBV14 and TRBJ1-2; 9 bases line up with TRBD1. V shed 4 bases, J shed 4 bases, and the junction held 7 bases outside the gene matches. The CDR3 runs 15 residues. The germline V gene has CDR1 SGHDN and CDR2 FVKESK. CDR3: CASSPTGTGIYGYTF. For the CDR3, the DNA is TGTGCCAGCAGCCCTACCGGGACAGGGATCTATGGCTACACCTTC. The full variable domain, in which reference TRBV14 and TRBJ1-2 provide the parts outside the CDR3, is EAGVTQFPSHSVIEKGQTVTLRCDPISGHDNLYWYRRVMGKEIKFLLHFVKESKQDESGMPNNRFLAERTGGTYSTLKVQPAELEDSGVYFCASSPTGTGIYGYTFGSGTRLTVV.

The genes are TRBV6-4 and TRBJ2-2; D is unclear. Trimming pared 4 bases from V and 6 bases from J, leaving 15 bases between. CDR3 length: 15 amino acids. Germline assignment: CDR1 MRHNA and CDR2 SNTAGT. The CDR3 is CASSASNRVSGELFF. CDR3 coding DNA: TGTGCCAGCAGTGCCTCCAATAGGGTATCCGGGGAGCTGTTTTTT.

The chain has TRBV5-5 and TRBJ2-1; unclear D gene. V gave up 5 bases and J gave up 5 bases, with 17 bases separating them. The CDR3 length is 15 residues. Germline V gives CDR1 SGHKS, CDR2 YYEKEE (reference sequence). The CDR3 nucleotides read TGTGCCAGCAGATCCGGGCCGGTCGGAGACAATGAGCAGTTCTTC. Protein product: CASRSGPVGDNEQFF.